The rows below give T cell receptor beta chains drawn from one sample of a study of regulatory T cells in long-lasting Graves disease. TCRdb re-derived calls from the multiplex PCR reads in MiXCR, one entry per CDR3 protein. This table has some 250,000 distinct CDR3 sequences, 20% to 25% appearing once. The specimen was peripheral blood mononuclear cells (PBMCs), collected at new diagnosis, from a patient treated with antithyroid drugs. The source is a female donor with Graves disease. CDR3s include the opening cysteine and the closing phenylalanine or tryptophan. Each record gives: V gene, D gene, clone size, J gene, CDR3 DNA, CDR3 protein. The D gene is left open where the match is weak. Clone size appears in some rows only: once, few, many, or a class for an expanded clone.

TRBV20-1,TRBD2,few,TRBJ2-3,TGCAGTGCTATTACAACTAGCGGGAGGGGGGATACGCAGTATTTT,CSAITTSGRGDTQYF
TRBV5-4,NA,NA,TRBJ1-6,TGTGCCAGCAGCTTGGTTGGACGGAATAATTCACCCCTCCACTTT,CASSLVGRNNSPLHF
TRBV7-2,TRBD2,many,TRBJ2-7,TGTGCCAGCAGCTGGCGGGTAGGACTAGCGGCCTCCTACGAGCAGTACTTC,CASSWRVGLAASYEQYF
TRBV18,NA,few,TRBJ1-4,TGTGCCAGTATCCGGGGATTGGGAGAAAAACTGTTTTTT,CASIRGLGEKLFF
TRBV20-1,TRBD1,many,TRBJ2-1,TGCAGTGCTAGAGCCTCCGGGACAGGGATAGACAATGAGCAGTTCTTC,CSARASGTGIDNEQFF
TRBV7-9,TRBD2,few,TRBJ2-3,TGTGCCCACCCGACTAGCAGTCATAAAGATACGCAGTATTTT,CAHPTSSHKDTQYF
TRBV6-5,TRBD2,NA,TRBJ2-7,TGTGCCAGCAGTTACTCGGCTAGCGGGAGCCACTACGAGCAGTACTTC,CASSYSASGSHYEQYF
TRBV27,NA,many,TRBJ1-5,TGTGCCAGCAGTCTCCGTGGGGGAGGGAGCAATCAGCCCCAGCATTTT,CASSLRGGGSNQPQHF
TRBV7-9,NA,NA,TRBJ2-3,TGTGCCAGCAGCCACCGGGACTCCTTCACAGATACGCAGTATTTT,CASSHRDSFTDTQYF
TRBV24-1,NA,many,TRBJ2-2,TGTGCCACCAGTGATTTGCCCAATAGGGGAACCGGGGAGCTGTTTTTT,CATSDLPNRGTGELFF
TRBV5-8,NA,many,TRBJ2-2,TGTGCCAGCAGCTTGGTTTCATCCGGGGAGCTGTTTTTT,CASSLVSSGELFF
TRBV6-5,NA,many,TRBJ2-1,TGTGCCAGCAGTTCCCAGACCGGCAATGAGCAGTTCTTC,CASSSQTGNEQFF
TRBV6-2/TRBV6-3,NA,many,TRBJ2-1,TGTGCCAGCAGTCCGGAAGGTGAGCAGTTCTTC,CASSPEGEQFF
TRBV5-1,NA,many,TRBJ2-1,TGCGCCAGCAGAATTGGACAGTCGGGCGGTGAGCAGTTCTTC,CASRIGQSGGEQFF
TRBV5-1,TRBD2,NA,TRBJ2-1,TGCGCCAGCAGCTTGGCTCGAGTGGGACTAGCGGGAGGCCATGGGCAGTTCTTC,CASSLARVGLAGGHGQFF
TRBV2,TRBD1,many,TRBJ2-7,TGTGCCAGCAGGGGGGCACAGGGGGCGACCGAGCAGTACTTC,CASRGAQGATEQYF